This passage covers 27 T cell receptor beta chains from one sample sequenced in a study of T cell repertoires in cytomegalovirus infection. One entry per CDR3 protein, called by TCRdb with MiXCR from the reads. Altogether nearly 700,000 distinct CDR3 sequences are present, 30% to 35% being singletons, with the ten largest covering around a sixth. These receptors lack a known antigen. Sequences were derived from cultured PBMCs, sampled from culture after CMV antigen stimulation. These receptors were taken from a human donor in good health (CMV status not recorded). Some clones in this sample may be carry-over from other donors' samples.

This clonotype turned up a few times. This sequence joins TRBV7-6 and TRBJ2-5; D gene uncertain. This CDR3 is built from 13 residues. The V end was cut by 3 bases, the J end by 1 base, with 6 bases between. CDR1 is SGHVS, CDR2 FNYEAQ, per germline. CDR3 residues: CASSFHSQETQYF. DNA of the CDR3: TGTGCCAGCAGCTTCCACAGCCAAGAGACCCAGTACTTC.

This chain joins TRBV7-2 and TRBJ2-1; D uncertain. Germline V gives CDR1 SGHTA, CDR2 FQGNSA. V lost 2 bases, J lost 10 bases, and 15 bases lay in between. The CDR3 runs to 14 residues. CDR3 bases: TGTGCCAGCAGCTTAAAAGCACGAGGCTGGGAGCAGTTCTTC. This translates into CASSLKARGWEQFF. Based on the CDR3 plus reference TRBV7-2 and TRBJ2-1, the full variable domain is GAGVSQSPSNKVTEKGKDVELRCDPISGHTALYWYRQSLGQGLEFLIYFQGNSAPDKSGLPSDRFSAERTGGSVSTLTIQRTQQEDSAVYLCASSLKARGWEQFFGPGTRLTVL.

V usage is TRBV28 and J usage is TRBJ1-6, with D unclear. The CDR3 spans 13 residues. CDR1 is MDHEN, CDR2 SYDVKM, per germline. Between the trimmed V and J ends, which lost 9 bases and 10 bases, there was a span of 16 bases. CDR3: CASGDLLRSPLHF. For the CDR3, the DNA is TGTGCCAGTGGGGATCTACTTCGGTCACCCCTCCACTTT.

The chain is built from TRBV6-2 or TRBV6-3 and TRBJ2-1; 12 bases are shared with TRBD2. Germline V CDR1 and CDR2: MNHEY, SVGEGT. This CDR3 has 16 amino acids. V was pared by 6 bases and J by 2 bases, with 5 bases of the junction left unmatched. This CDR3 reads CASRGSSGRAYNEQFF. The CDR3 DNA sequence: TGTGCCAGCAGGGGGTCTAGCGGGAGGGCCTACAATGAGCAGTTCTTC.

Of note for this clonotype: As the CDR3 is not closed by the conserved phenylalanine or tryptophan, this likely results from a read error. The V gene is TRBV7-2, the J gene TRBJ2-1, with 8 bases lining up with TRBD1. With 3 bases clipped from V and 8 bases from J, the junction kept 6 bases outside the gene matches. The CDR3 runs to 14 residues. Per germline, CDR1 SGHTA and CDR2 FQGNSA. The CDR3 DNA is TGTGCCAGCAGCTTGAGACAGGGGATGTATGAGCAGTTCCTC. This codes for CASSLRQGMYEQFL.

This clonotype was counted only a few times. The chain joins TRBV7-2 to TRBJ2-4; D not resolved. The CDR3 spans 11 residues. The V gene lost 5 bases and the J gene lost 8 bases, with 7 bases spanning the gap. From germline, CDR1 is SGHTA and CDR2 FQGNSA. The CDR3 spells CASSHVDIQYF. CDR3 sequence (DNA): TGTGCCAGCAGCCACGTTGACATTCAGTACTTC.

The chain joins TRBV7-9 to TRBJ2-3; no definite D call. The V end lost 2 bases, the J end lost 0 bases, and 6 bases lay between the germline ends. The CDR3 sequence is 14 residues long. The germline gives CDR1 SEHNR, CDR2 FQNEAQ (reference sequence). DNA of the CDR3: TGTGCCAGCAGCTTATACCAGAGCACAGATACGCAGTATTTT. Its protein product is CASSLYQSTDTQYF.

The rearrangement links TRBV20-1 to TRBJ2-3; D is uncertain. CDR3 size: 17 residues. The V and J ends lost 0 bases and 3 bases respectively, with 19 bases between them. Germline CDR1 reads DFQATT; CDR2 reads SNEGSKA (reference sequence). The CDR3 reads CSARDLSETSPTDTQYF. The CDR3 nucleotides read TGCAGTGCTAGAGATCTCTCTGAGACCTCCCCGACAGATACGCAGTATTTT.

This clonotype has a handful of counts. V and J are TRBV7-6 and TRBJ2-3, with TRBD2 identical over 13 bases. After removal of 2 bases from V and 4 bases from J, the junction contained 9 bases not matched to a gene. This CDR3 has 18 residues. CDR1 SGHVS and CDR2 FNYEAQ come from the germline V gene. For the CDR3, the DNA is TGTGCCAGCAGCTTACCTCTAGGACTAGCGGGAGTTGCAGATACGCAGTATTTT. Protein product: CASSLPLGLAGVADTQYF.

This clonotype turned up a few times. The gene calls are TRBV28 and TRBJ1-2; 8 nucleotides align to TRBD1. This CDR3 is 14 amino acids long. Germline CDR1 and CDR2: MDHEN and SYDVKM. The V segment lost 4 bases and the J segment 6 bases; nucleotides outside the gene matches: 7. This CDR3 is CASSSSDRVHGYTF. The CDR3 coding sequence is TGTGCCAGCAGTTCCTCGGACAGGGTGCATGGCTACACCTTC.

The V and J genes are TRBV2 and TRBJ1-2, with 7 bases that match TRBD1. V gave up 6 bases and J gave up 9 bases; unmatched junction bases: 13. The length of the CDR3 is 14 residues. CDR1 SNHLY and CDR2 FYNNEI come from the germline V gene. Here the CDR3 reads CASSLHRQGLSYTF. CDR3 bases: TGTGCCAGCAGCTTACACCGACAGGGTCTGAGCTACACCTTC.

The rearrangement joins TRBV7-9 to TRBJ1-3, with 8 bases fitting TRBD1. Trimming cost V 5 bases and J 1 base; bases outside gene matches: 7. CDR3 length equals 16 residues. The germline V gene has CDR1 SEHNR and CDR2 FQNEAQ (reference sequence). The CDR3 sequence is CASSPRWTGSGNTIYF. In nucleotides, the CDR3 is TGTGCCAGCAGCCCTAGATGGACAGGGTCTGGAAACACCATATATTTT.

This chain uses TRBV6-1 with TRBJ1-5; D gene uncertain. V was trimmed by 2 bases and J by 6 bases, leaving 14 bases between them. Germline V gene sequence: CDR1 MNHNS, CDR2 SASEGT. The CDR3 is 15 residues long. The chain's CDR3 is CASSEPRTGRQPQHF. The CDR3, as DNA: TGTGCCAGCAGTGAACCCCGAACCGGTCGTCAGCCCCAGCATTTT.

This clonotype turned up a few times. The J gene is TRBJ2-7, the V gene TRBV7-9, with a weak D call TRBD1 (6 bases). Trimming pared 5 bases from V and 6 bases from J, leaving 14 bases between. The germline V gene has CDR1 SEHNR and CDR2 FQNEAQ (reference sequence). The CDR3 sequence is 13 residues long. CDR3 nucleotide sequence: TGTGCCAGCAGCATAACGACAGGTTCCGAGCAGTACTTC. This gives the protein CASSITTGSEQYF. The entire variable domain, with the rest obtained from reference TRBV7-9 and TRBJ2-7, is as follows: DTGVSQNPRHKITKRGQNVTFRCDPISEHNRLYWYRQTLGQGPEFLTYFQNEAQLEKSRLLSDRFSAERPKGSFSTLEIQRTEQGDSAMYLCASSITTGSEQYFGPGTRLTVT.

The chain uses TRBV2 and TRBJ2-7; no firm D call. CDR3 length equals 13 residues. Germline values: CDR1 SNHLY, CDR2 FYNNEI. V was shortened by 7 bases and J by 2 bases, with 12 bases between the two germline ends. The CDR3 DNA reads as TGTGCCAGCATCAGGACGCAGACCTACGAGCAGTACTTC. Protein sequence: CASIRTQTYEQYF.

There are many counts of this clonotype. V is TRBV7-8 and J is TRBJ1-6; weak D call: TRBD1 (5 bases). Germline V lookup: CDR1 SGHVS, CDR2 FQNEAQ. Trimming stripped 6 bases from V and 0 bases from J, with 15 bases between. This CDR3 comprises 17 residues. For the CDR3, the DNA is TGTGCCAGCAGGAAGGGACGGGTTAGCTCCTATAATTCACCCCTCCACTTT. Protein sequence: CASRKGRVSSYNSPLHF.

This clonotype occurred many times. The chain combines TRBV7-2 with TRBJ2-7, with D maybe TRBD2 (7 bases). The CDR3 length is 14 residues. The ends were cut back, 3 bases at V and 2 bases at J, with 11 bases in the middle. Germline CDR1 reads SGHTA; CDR2 reads FQGNSA. The CDR3, as DNA: TGTGCCAGCAGCTTCGGGGGGCTGGCCTACGAGCAGTACTTC. Its translation is CASSFGGLAYEQYF.

J is TRBJ2-5 and V is TRBV20-1, with no clear D. Per germline, CDR1 DFQATT and CDR2 SNEGSKA (reference sequence). Trimming removed 4 bases from V and 1 base from J, with 4 bases in between. The CDR3 covers 11 residues. The CDR3 nucleotides are TGCAGTGCTAATAGCCAAGAGACCCAGTACTTC. Translated: CSANSQETQYF.

The gene calls are TRBV25-1 and TRBJ1-6, with 8 bases identical to TRBD1. The CDR3 totals 13 residues. Germline CDR1 reads MGHDK; CDR2 reads SYGVNS. Trimming at V came to 8 bases and at J to 5 bases, leaving 2 bases not matched to a gene. The CDR3 loop reads CASDRGHNSPLHF. The DNA of the CDR3 is TGTGCCAGCGACAGGGGACATAATTCACCCCTCCACTTT.

This clonotype has more than one count but fewer than ten. The V call is TRBV20-1, the J call TRBJ2-6; unclear D gene. V lost 5 bases and J lost 1, with 21 bases in between. The CDR3 has 18 residues. CDR1 is DFQATT and CDR2 is SNEGSKA in the germline V gene (reference sequence). CDR3: CSARRISDVESGANVLTF. The DNA of the CDR3 is TGCAGTGCTCGCCGAATCTCGGACGTGGAGTCTGGGGCCAACGTCCTGACTTTC.

This clonotype showed up just a few times. The chain joins TRBV9 to TRBJ2-1; no clear D. CDR3 length: 19 residues. The V end was cut by 4 bases, the J end by 1 base, with 24 bases between. Germline V gene sequence: CDR1 SGDLS, CDR2 YYNGEE. CDR3 sequence (DNA): TGTGCCAGCAGCTTCAGGTTAGCCACCGGGCCCTTATCCTACAATGAGCAGTTCTTC. Translated: CASSFRLATGPLSYNEQFF.

The genes are TRBV20-1 and TRBJ2-7; 13 bases are a match to TRBD2. Per the germline V gene, CDR1 is DFQATT and CDR2 is SNEGSKA (reference sequence). The CDR3 runs 14 residues. The V gene end was trimmed by 2 bases and the J gene end by 4 bases; junction bases not matched to a gene: 2. CDR3 loop: CSARPTSGRYEQYF. CDR3 in DNA: TGCAGTGCTAGACCGACTAGCGGGAGGTACGAGCAGTACTTC.

Details on this clonotype: The junction does not match germline at one end; this may be a read error. The rearrangement joins TRBV6-2 or TRBV6-3 to TRBJ1-5; 9 bases match TRBD1. CDR3 size: 16 residues. Germline V gene sequence: CDR1 MNHEY, CDR2 SVGEGT. As DNA, the CDR3 is TGTGCCAGCAGTTTATCCGGGACAGGGACCAATCAGCCCCAGGATTTT. This codes for CASSLSGTGTNQPQDF.

V and J are TRBV6-2 or TRBV6-3 and TRBJ2-3; TRBD1 might be the D (6 bases). CDR3 length: 13 residues. Germline values: CDR1 MNHEY, CDR2 SVGEGT. The V and J ends lost 8 bases and 3 bases respectively, with 12 bases between them. CDR3 sequence: CASVGAGTDTQYF. In nucleotides, the CDR3 is TGTGCCAGCGTGGGGGCCGGGACAGATACGCAGTATTTT.

The chain recombines TRBV7-2 with TRBJ2-5; tentatively, D is TRBD1 or TRBD2 (5 bases each). The V gene's germline CDR1 is SGHTA and CDR2 FQGNSA. V was pared by 5 bases and J by 7 bases, with 20 bases between. CDR3 size: 15 residues. The chain's CDR3 is CASSQLPLGEGTQYF. DNA of the CDR3: TGTGCCAGCAGCCAACTCCCACTAGGGGAAGGGACCCAGTACTTC. Full variable domain (missing parts from reference TRBV7-2 and TRBJ2-5): GAGVSQSPSNKVTEKGKDVELRCDPISGHTALYWYRQSLGQGLEFLIYFQGNSAPDKSGLPSDRFSAERTGGSVSTLTIQRTQQEDSAVYLCASSQLPLGEGTQYFGPGTRLLVL.

This clonotype occurred a few times. The V and J genes are TRBV11-1 and TRBJ2-3, with a weak D call TRBD2 (7 bases). The CDR3 is 14 residues long. CDR1 and CDR2 (germline): SGHAT, FQDESV (reference sequence). V was clipped by 3 bases and J by 2 bases, with 9 bases between them. Here the CDR3 reads CASSFGGPTDTQYF. In DNA, the CDR3 is TGTGCCAGCAGCTTCGGGGGGCCCACAGATACGCAGTATTTT.

The chain carries TRBV4-1 and TRBJ2-3; 12 positions match TRBD1. Germline V gene sequence: CDR1 MGHRA, CDR2 YSYEKL. V lost 3 bases, J lost 6 bases, and 4 bases stayed unmatched. There are 15 residues in the CDR3. CDR3 DNA: TGCGCCAGCAGCCAGCCGGGACAGGGGGCGGATACGCAGTATTTT. Protein product: CASSQPGQGADTQYF.